One sample yielded the 7 T cell receptor beta chains listed below, sequenced in a study of T cell responses to AZD1222 COVID-19 vaccine. Profiling relied on immunoSEQ multiplex PCR, and the TCRdb table lists in-frame clones only, not all of them. This sample has some 150,000 clones, with about 93% found just once. This specimen was peripheral blood, taken on day 0 of MenACWY control vaccination. All receptors come from an adult in good health.

V usage is TRBV11-2 and J usage is TRBJ1-1, with 12 bases that match TRBD1. The V gene end was trimmed by 5 bases and the J gene end by 10 bases; junction bases not matched to a gene: 11. The CDR3 contains 15 residues. CDR1 is SGHAT, CDR2 FQNNGV, per germline. CDR3 sequence: CASSTPSGQGAGAFF. CDR3 nucleotides: TGTGCCAGCAGCACACCCTCGGGACAGGGGGCGGGAGCTTTCTTT.

The chain links TRBV19 to TRBJ1-2; the match to TRBD1 covers 9 bases. The trim removed 5 bases at V and 5 bases at J, leaving 3 bases unmatched. Germline V gene lookup returns CDR1 LNHDA and CDR2 SQIVND (reference sequence). The CDR3 is 13 amino acids. The DNA for the CDR3 is TGTGCCAGTAGTCCTGGGACAGGGTATGGCTACACCTTC. It codes for CASSPGTGYGYTF.

This rearrangement joins TRBV7-8 to TRBJ1-5, with a possible D match to TRBD1 (6 bases). CDR1 is SGHVS, CDR2 FQNEAQ, per germline. Trimming pared 5 bases from V and 2 bases from J, leaving 13 bases between. This CDR3 has 15 amino acids. CDR3 DNA: TGTGCCAGCAGCAATGACAGGTTGGGCAATCAGCCCCAGCATTTT. Its translation: CASSNDRLGNQPQHF.

The CDR3 DNA reads TGCAGCGTTAAAATAGGGGATGGGGGGTTCGAAGCTTTCTTT. This codes for CSVKIGDGGFEAFF. This sequence joins TRBV29-1 and TRBJ1-1, with D possibly TRBD1 on 5 matching bases. V dropped 5 bases and J dropped 8 bases, with 21 bases sitting between them. There are 14 residues in the CDR3. Germline CDR1 and CDR2: SQVTM and ANQGSEA.

In this sample, this clone turned up once. This sequence joins TRBV20-1 and TRBJ1-2, with D unclear. CDR3 size: 11 residues. V was pared by 1 base and J by 7 bases, with 7 bases between. From germline, CDR1 is DFQATT and CDR2 SNEGSKA (reference sequence). Here the CDR3 reads CSARAEGGYTF. CDR3 nucleotide sequence: TGCAGTGCTAGAGCGGAGGGTGGCTACACCTTC.

The gene calls are TRBV7-3 and TRBJ2-2, with D maybe TRBD2 (5 bases). Per germline, CDR1 SGHTA and CDR2 FQGTGA. With 6 bases removed from V and 4 bases from J, the gap between germline ends came to 18 bases. This CDR3 spans 16 amino acids. The CDR3 nucleotides are TGTGCCAGCAGAATGGCCGGAGGTGTTGGCACCGGGGAGCTGTTTTTT. It yields the protein CASRMAGGVGTGELFF.

The chain recombines TRBV7-3 with TRBJ2-1; tentatively, D is TRBD1 or TRBD2 (6 bases each). The germline V gene has CDR1 SGHTA and CDR2 FQGTGA. Between the trimmed V and J ends, which lost 3 bases and 7 bases, there was a span of 16 bases. There are 15 residues in the CDR3. CDR3 coding DNA: TGTGCCAGCAGCTTTGAGGGGGGCCTATATAATGAGCAGTTCTTC. Its protein is CASSFEGGLYNEQFF.